This TCR beta chain was found in a study of T cell clonality in common variable immunodeficiency. Study-level findings and limits: Fewer deletions and N-nucleotide insertions were reportedly seen in common variable immunodeficiency TCR beta sequences. Links between repertoire features and CVID complications were heterogeneity-limited.

This clone was recorded at least ten times. The antigen remains undetermined. The read gets to within 3 residues of the CDR3 end, and the germline J gene fills in the rest. Per germline, CDR1 SNHLY and CDR2 FYNNEI. Germline trimming cut 6 bases from V and 4 bases from J; bases unmatched to any gene: 3. CDR3 length: 14 amino acids. Heparinized whole blood, about 5 to 8.5 ml, came from each donor. Equal genomic DNA amounts from CVID and control samples were sequenced. The assay was immunoSEQ multiplex PCR, and TCRdb's table has in-frame clones only and misses some. The data list roughly 60,000 clones, none observed once; around 1.6% falls to the top ten.

The sequenced material came from peripheral blood mononuclear cells. The source of this sequence is a person aged 18 to 75 in good health. The J gene is TRBJ2-3, the V gene TRBV2, with TRBD2 matching over 11 bases. CDR3 DNA (partial): TGTGCCAGCAGACTAGCGGGAGTTTCAGATACG. Translated: CASRLAGVSDT. The full-length CDR3 reads as CASRLAGVSDTQYF.